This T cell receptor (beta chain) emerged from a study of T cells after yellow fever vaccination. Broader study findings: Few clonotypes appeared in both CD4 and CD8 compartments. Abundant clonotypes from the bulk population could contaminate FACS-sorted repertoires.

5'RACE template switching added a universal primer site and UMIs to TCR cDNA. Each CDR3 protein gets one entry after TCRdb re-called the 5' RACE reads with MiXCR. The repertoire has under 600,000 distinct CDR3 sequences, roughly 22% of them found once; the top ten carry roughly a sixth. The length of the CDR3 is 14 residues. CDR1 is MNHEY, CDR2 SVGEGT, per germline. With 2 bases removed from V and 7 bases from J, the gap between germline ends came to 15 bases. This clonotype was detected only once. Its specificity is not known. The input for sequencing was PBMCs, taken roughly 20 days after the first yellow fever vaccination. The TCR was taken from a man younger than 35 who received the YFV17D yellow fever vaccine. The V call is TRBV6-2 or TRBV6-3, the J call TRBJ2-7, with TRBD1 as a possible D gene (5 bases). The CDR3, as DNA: TGTGCCAGCAGTTACAGTTGGGGCGTGGGGGAGCAGTACTTC. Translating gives CASSYSWGVGEQYF.